The 16 T cell receptor beta chains reported below all come from one sample, sequenced in a study of a mutant IDH1 vaccine in newly diagnosed glioma. The time point is: week 23, last vaccination. Doses consisted of 300 ug of mutant IDH1 20-mer peptide each, paired with topical imiquimod. Profiled with immunoSEQ multiplex PCR; TCRdb holds only in-frame clones, not every one. The profile shows about 29,000 clones, 75% to 90% of them singletons. Their antigen targets remain unknown. The sample was PBMCs, taken from a glioma patient whose treatment included an IDH1 peptide vaccine. The receptor source for this set is a woman aged 18-29 years with glioma.

The chain employs TRBV19 and TRBJ1-5; 7 bases are shared with TRBD1. The V gene end was trimmed by 3 bases and the J gene end by 6 bases; junction bases not matched to a gene: 8. This CDR3 has 15 residues. In germline, CDR1 is LNHDA, CDR2 SQIVND (reference sequence). The CDR3 sequence is CASSILTGMGQPQHF. Written as DNA, the CDR3 is TGTGCCAGTAGTATCTTGACAGGGATGGGTCAGCCCCAGCATTTT.

The V and J genes are TRBV5-6 and TRBJ2-1; 9 nucleotides match TRBD2. The length of the CDR3 is 14 residues. Trimming cost V 1 base and J 7 bases; bases outside gene matches: 3. The germline CDR1 and CDR2 sequences are SGHDT and YYEEEE. The chain's CDR3 is CASSLSSGTNEQFF. In DNA, the CDR3 is TGTGCCAGCAGCTTGTCTAGCGGGACGAATGAGCAGTTCTTC.

The J gene is TRBJ1-1, the V gene TRBV5-8; D gene uncertain. The germline V and J ends were trimmed by 6 bases and 10 bases, with 13 bases remaining between them. Per germline, CDR1 SGHTS and CDR2 YDEGEE. CDR3 size: 11 residues. This chain's CDR3 is CASITGPGAFF. DNA for the CDR3: TGTGCCAGCATCACGGGCCCTGGAGCTTTCTTT.

The rearrangement uses TRBV18 and TRBJ2-7; D tentatively fits TRBD1 or TRBD2 (5 bases each). Between the trimmed V and J ends, which lost 11 bases and 5 bases, there was a span of 13 bases. The length of the CDR3 is 11 residues. CDR1 KGHSH and CDR2 LQKENI come from the germline V gene. In DNA form, the CDR3 reads TGTGCCGGAGGCCAGGGCGACGAGCAGTACTTC. Its protein is CAGGQGDEQYF.

This chain links TRBV28 with TRBJ1-5; perhaps TRBD1 as D (5 bases). Per germline, CDR1 MDHEN and CDR2 SYDVKM. CDR3 size: 13 residues. Trimming shortened V by 5 bases and J by 5 bases, and 10 bases separated the two germline ends. CDR3 sequence: CASSQGTYQPQHF. The CDR3, as DNA: TGTGCCAGCAGTCAAGGGACTTATCAGCCCCAGCATTTT.

This sequence joins TRBV5-1 and TRBJ2-5; 9 positions agree with TRBD2. The V and J ends lost 0 bases and 3 bases, in that order; junction bases with no gene match: 3. CDR3 length: 15 amino acids. The germline V gene encodes CDR1 SGHRS and CDR2 YFSETQ. The CDR3 sequence: CASSLGGGAEETQYF. In nucleotides, the CDR3 is TGCGCCAGCAGCTTGGGCGGGGGGGCCGAAGAGACCCAGTACTTC.

This rearrangement joins TRBV5-1 to TRBJ2-7, with 12 bases lining up with TRBD1. V gave up 5 bases and J gave up 12 bases; unmatched junction bases: 6. Germline assignment: CDR1 SGHRS and CDR2 YFSETQ. The length of the CDR3 is 12 residues. The CDR3 DNA sequence: TGCGCCAGCAGAGGGGACAGGGGGCTGGGGTACTTC. Amino acids: CASRGDRGLGYF.

This clone appeared a few times. The chain joins TRBV4-2 to TRBJ2-3, with 12 positions matching TRBD2. The germline gives CDR1 LGHNA, CDR2 YNFKEQ. There are 18 residues in the CDR3. The V gene end was trimmed by 4 bases and the J gene end by 2 bases; junction bases not matched to a gene: 10. CDR3 nucleotide sequence: TGTGCCAGCAGCCCCCGGACTAGCGGGAATGCTCCCACAGATACGCAGTATTTT. Protein sequence: CASSPRTSGNAPTDTQYF.

This chain uses TRBV5-4 with TRBJ2-7; weak D call: TRBD1 (6 bases). Germline CDR1 SGHNT, CDR2 YYREEE (reference sequence). Trimming pared 7 bases from V and 4 bases from J, leaving 15 bases between. This CDR3 has 13 amino acids. In DNA, the CDR3 is TGTGCCAGCCTCAGGGACAAAACGTACGAGCAGTACTTC. It translates to CASLRDKTYEQYF.

Only one count was recorded for this clone. The chain combines TRBV28 with TRBJ1-5, with 8 bases matching TRBD1. This CDR3 is 16 amino acids long. The J segment lost 2 bases and the V segment lost 6 bases, leaving 9 bases of the junction unmatched. CDR1 MDHEN and CDR2 SYDVKM come from the germline V gene. The CDR3 region has the DNA TGTGCCAGCAGGATACCGACAGGGGTGGGCAATCAGCCCCAGCATTTT. Protein sequence: CASRIPTGVGNQPQHF.

This clone was picked up one time. The V call is TRBV6-5, the J call TRBJ2-7; TRBD2 aligns across 7 bases. V trimming: 2 bases; J trimming: 5 bases; junction bases outside the gene matches: 6. Germline assignment: CDR1 MNHEY and CDR2 SVGAGI. CDR3 length: 14 residues. This CDR3 reads CASSYLAGVNEQYF. In nucleotides, the CDR3 is TGTGCCAGCAGTTACCTCGCGGGAGTGAACGAGCAGTACTTC.

A few counts support this clone. A read error may produce the germline difference seen at one junction end. This rearrangement joins TRBV7-2 to TRBJ2-7; 9 bases align to TRBD2. Germline CDR1 SGHTA, CDR2 FQGNSA. This CDR3 has 12 amino acids. The DNA for the CDR3 is TGTGCCAGCAGCGAGTCCGGGACTAGCCGCTCTTTC. This translates into CASSESGTSRSF. Filled out from reference TRBV7-2 and TRBJ2-7, the complete variable domain reads GAGVSQSPSNKVTEKGKDVELRCDPISGHTALYWYRQSLGQGLEFLIYFQGNSAPDKSGLPSDRFSAERTGGSVSTLTIQRTQQEDSAVYLCASSESGTSRSFGPGTRLTVT.

The chain's CDR3 is CSVVSVGNTIYF. CDR3 sequence (DNA): TGCAGCGTTGTGTCGGTTGGAAACACCATATATTTT. The chain combines TRBV29-1 with TRBJ1-3, with D unresolved. Germline loops: CDR1 SQVTM, CDR2 ANQGSEA. This CDR3 contains 12 residues. V was trimmed by 4 bases and J by 3 bases, leaving 7 bases between them.

This clone was seen a few times. The rearrangement links TRBV27 to TRBJ1-1; D is undetermined. The V and J ends lost 3 bases and 1 base respectively, with 15 bases between them. The CDR3 runs 16 residues. Germline V gene data show CDR1 as MNHEY and CDR2 as SMNVEV (reference sequence). DNA for the CDR3: TGTGCCAGCAGTTTCATGCCCAGGACCCCGAACACTGAAGCTTTCTTT. Translation: CASSFMPRTPNTEAFF.

The chain couples TRBV6-1 to TRBJ2-7; tentatively, D is TRBD2 (5 bases). The CDR3 sequence is 12 residues long. The V end was cut by 4 bases, the J end by 6 bases, with 10 bases between. CDR1 and CDR2 (germline): MNHNS, SASEGT. CDR3 sequence reads: CASSGTGVEQYF. CDR3 sequence (DNA): TGTGCCAGCAGTGGGACCGGGGTCGAGCAGTACTTC.

The chain joins TRBV27 to TRBJ2-1; 13 nucleotides line up with TRBD2. CDR3 length: 13 residues. Per the germline V gene, CDR1 is MNHEY and CDR2 is SMNVEV (reference sequence). The V and J ends lost 3 bases and 16 bases, in that order; junction bases with no gene match: 6. The CDR3 nucleotides are TGTGCCAGCAGTTTTTGGGGACTAGCGGGATTTTTCTTC. Its protein is CASSFWGLAGFFF.